The entry below gives a single T cell receptor beta chain sequence along with its context. CDR3 length: 16 amino acids. V lost 4 bases to trimming and J lost 12 bases; unmatched junction nucleotides: 18. These data belong to a study of cytomegalovirus exposure and HLA in healthy donors. The PCR used 60 Vbeta and 13 Jbeta primers. Assay used: immunoSEQ multiplex PCR; TCRdb lists only in-frame clones, some missing. Among over 130,000 clones listed, 66% were seen once. The chain is built from TRBV5-3 and TRBJ2-2; 7 bases are a match to TRBD2. TRBV5-3 is noted as an ORF with a role that remains uncertain. The sequenced sample was PBMCs. The source of this sequence is a woman in her sixties or seventies in good health and CMV-seronegative. This CDR3 is CARSRPGGRVGGKLFF. The CDR3, as DNA: TGTGCCAGAAGCCGCCCCGGGGGGAGGGTCGGGGGAAAGCTGTTTTTT.